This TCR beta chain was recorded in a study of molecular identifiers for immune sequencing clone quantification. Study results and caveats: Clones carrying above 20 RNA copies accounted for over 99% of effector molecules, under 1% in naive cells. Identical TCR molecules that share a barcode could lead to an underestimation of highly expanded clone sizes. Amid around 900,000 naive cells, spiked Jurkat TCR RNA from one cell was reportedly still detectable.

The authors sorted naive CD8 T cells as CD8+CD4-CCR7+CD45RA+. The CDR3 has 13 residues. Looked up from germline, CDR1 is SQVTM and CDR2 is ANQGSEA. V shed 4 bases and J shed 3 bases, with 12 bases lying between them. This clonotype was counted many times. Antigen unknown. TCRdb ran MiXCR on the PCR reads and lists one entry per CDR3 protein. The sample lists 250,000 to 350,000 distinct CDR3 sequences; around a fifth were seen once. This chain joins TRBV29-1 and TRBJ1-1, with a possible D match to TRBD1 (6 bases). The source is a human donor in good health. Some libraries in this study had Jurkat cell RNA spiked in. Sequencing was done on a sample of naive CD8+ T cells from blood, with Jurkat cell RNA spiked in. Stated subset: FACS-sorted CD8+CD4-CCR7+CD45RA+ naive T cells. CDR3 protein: CSVAGGLDTEAFF. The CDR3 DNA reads TGCAGCGTTGCCGGGGGGCTTGACACTGAAGCTTTCTTT.